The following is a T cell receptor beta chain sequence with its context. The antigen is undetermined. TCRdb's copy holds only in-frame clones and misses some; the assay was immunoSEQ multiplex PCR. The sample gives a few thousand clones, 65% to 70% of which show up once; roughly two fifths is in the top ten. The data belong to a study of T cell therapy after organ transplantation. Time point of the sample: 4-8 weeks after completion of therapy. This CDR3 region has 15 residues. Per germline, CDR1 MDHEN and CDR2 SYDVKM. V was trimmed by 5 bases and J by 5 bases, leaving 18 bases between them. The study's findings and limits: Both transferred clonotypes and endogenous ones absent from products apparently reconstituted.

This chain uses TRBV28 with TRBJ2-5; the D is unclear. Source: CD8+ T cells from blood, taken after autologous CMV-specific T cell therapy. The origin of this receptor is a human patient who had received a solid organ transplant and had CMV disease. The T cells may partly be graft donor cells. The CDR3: CASSPLDQFRETQYF. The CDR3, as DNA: TGTGCCAGCAGTCCCTTGGACCAGTTTAGGGAGACCCAGTACTTC.